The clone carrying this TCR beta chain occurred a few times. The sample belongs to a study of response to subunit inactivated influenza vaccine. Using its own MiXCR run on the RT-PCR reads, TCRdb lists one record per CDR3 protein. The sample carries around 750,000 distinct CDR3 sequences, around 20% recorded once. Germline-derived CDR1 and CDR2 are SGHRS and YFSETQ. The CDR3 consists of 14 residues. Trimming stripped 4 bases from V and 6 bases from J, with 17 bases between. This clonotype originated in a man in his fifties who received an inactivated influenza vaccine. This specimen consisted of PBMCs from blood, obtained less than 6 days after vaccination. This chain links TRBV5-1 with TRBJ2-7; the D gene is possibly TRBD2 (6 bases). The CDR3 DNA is TGCGCCAGCAGCAGCACGGGAGTCCCTTCCGAGCAGTACTTC. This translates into CASSSTGVPSEQYF.